This T cell receptor beta chain was recorded in a study of technical replicates of blood from a few donors (TCRdb year 2017). From the cysteine up to the phenylalanine, the CDR3 has a length of 14 residues. Only the CDR3 part of the read is kept: 42 bases, read in frame from the first base. V is cut by 1 base and J by 8 bases, and the space between the germline ends is 12 bases. CDR1 and CDR2 are read off the germline V gene as SGHAT and FQNNGV. A remark on this clone: Which antigen it targets is not known. Nothing much larger sits one base from this clone, and base qualities are not available.

Library preparation employed the immunoSEQ multiplex PCR assay. TCRdb re-hosts the immuneACCESS table, in-frame sequences only. Its copies lack some clones; in the studies checked, an unresolved V gene accounts for under half of them, and the cause for the rest is not known. In all, the sample holds around 72,000 clones, and under 99% of those were seen once. Together, the top ten hold approximately 0.21% of the sample. This TCR came from a human donor in good health. Input material: T cells isolated from PBMCs. The sequence links TRBV11-2 to TRBJ2-1, and the D gene may be TRBD2, 6 bases matching. This receptor has the CDR3 CASSLAGAKYEQFF. The nucleotide sequence is TGTGCCAGCAGCTTAGCGGGAGCAAAGTATGAGCAGTTCTTC.